What follows describes a single T cell receptor beta chain. Its antigen is unidentified. V lost 7 bases and J lost 3; bases outside the gene matches: 4. CDR1 is SEHNR, CDR2 FQNEAQ, per germline (reference sequence). CDR3 size: 13 residues. TCRdb processed the RT-PCR reads anew with MiXCR; each CDR3 protein has one entry. The repertoire holds hundreds of thousands of distinct CDR3 sequences, with approximately 11% as singletons. This sample is part of a study of response to subunit inactivated influenza vaccine. Study-level results: The authors suggested that every seasonal influenza vaccination recruits few new T cells.

The chain carries TRBV7-9 and TRBJ2-7; 9 nucleotides align to TRBD2. This receptor was obtained from a man aged 50-59 years who received an inactivated influenza vaccine. The specimen was PBMCs from blood, collected roughly 6 weeks after vaccination. CDR3 region: CASTVAGVYEQYF. CDR3 DNA: TGTGCCAGCACCGTAGCGGGAGTCTACGAGCAGTACTTC.